This T cell receptor (delta chain) appears in the sequencing data of a study of gammadelta T cells in human blood. Study-wide findings and caveats: Microbial exposure reportedly appeared to drive polyclonal expansion of innate gamma-delta T cells right after birth.

A word on this clone: Its cognate antigen is unknown. Possible read error: a much larger clone is one base away. This same CDR3 is encoded by further DNA sequences in the sample.

TCRdb re-analyzed the RT-PCR reads via CATT. The sample includes about a thousand delta-chain clones, under 30% of them seen just once. V lost 0 bases and J lost 5; bases outside the gene matches: 14. CDR1 and CDR2 (germline): GEAIGNYY, EKD. This CDR3 region has 19 residues. This chain connects TRDV2 to TRDJ1; 13 nucleotides agree with TRDD3. The receptor was derived from a human donor. The sequenced sample consisted of Vgamma9Vdelta2 gamma-delta T cells from adult blood. The CDR3, as DNA: TGTGCCTGTGACACCGTGGTCCAAACTGGGGGATACGCCTCAGATAAACTCATCTTT. It codes for CACDTVVQTGGYASDKLIF.